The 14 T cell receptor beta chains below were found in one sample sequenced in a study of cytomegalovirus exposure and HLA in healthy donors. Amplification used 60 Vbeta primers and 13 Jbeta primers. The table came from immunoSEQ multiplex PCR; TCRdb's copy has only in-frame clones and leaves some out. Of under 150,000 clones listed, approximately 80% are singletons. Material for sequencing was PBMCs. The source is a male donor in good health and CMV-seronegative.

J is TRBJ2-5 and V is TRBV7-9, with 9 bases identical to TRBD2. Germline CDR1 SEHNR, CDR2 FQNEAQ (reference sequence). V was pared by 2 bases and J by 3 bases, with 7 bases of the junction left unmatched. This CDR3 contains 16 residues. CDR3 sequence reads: CASSLRRGGLEETQYF. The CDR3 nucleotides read TGTGCCAGCAGCTTACGGCGGGGGGGACTCGAAGAGACCCAGTACTTC.

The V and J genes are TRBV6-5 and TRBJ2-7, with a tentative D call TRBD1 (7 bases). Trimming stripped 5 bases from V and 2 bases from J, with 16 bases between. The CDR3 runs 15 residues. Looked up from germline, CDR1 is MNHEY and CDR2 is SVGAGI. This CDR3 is CASSHLQGGAYEQYF. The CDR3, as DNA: TGTGCCAGCAGTCACTTGCAGGGGGGAGCCTACGAGCAGTACTTC.

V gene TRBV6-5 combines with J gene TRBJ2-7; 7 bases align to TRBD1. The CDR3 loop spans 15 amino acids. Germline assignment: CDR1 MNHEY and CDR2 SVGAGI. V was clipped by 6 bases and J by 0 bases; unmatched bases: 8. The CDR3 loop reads CASSMGQPISYEQYF. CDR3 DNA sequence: TGTGCCAGCAGCATGGGACAGCCGATCTCCTACGAGCAGTACTTC.

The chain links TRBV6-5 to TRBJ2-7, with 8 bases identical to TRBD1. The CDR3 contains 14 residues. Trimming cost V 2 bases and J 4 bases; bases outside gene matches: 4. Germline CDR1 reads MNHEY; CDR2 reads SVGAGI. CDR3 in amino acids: CASSYRTGRYEQYF. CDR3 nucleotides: TGTGCCAGCAGTTACCGGACAGGGAGATACGAGCAGTACTTC.

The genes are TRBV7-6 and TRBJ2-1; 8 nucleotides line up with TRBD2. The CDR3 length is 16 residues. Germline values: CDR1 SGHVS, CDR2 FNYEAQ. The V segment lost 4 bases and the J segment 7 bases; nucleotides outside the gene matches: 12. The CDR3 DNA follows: TGTGCCAGCAGCTCCCCGGGACTAGTTTTTTGGAATGAGCAGTTCTTC. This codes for CASSSPGLVFWNEQFF.

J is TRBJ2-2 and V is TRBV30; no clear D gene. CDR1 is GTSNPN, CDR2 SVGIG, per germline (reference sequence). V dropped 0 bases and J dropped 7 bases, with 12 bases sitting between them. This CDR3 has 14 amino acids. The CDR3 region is CAWSVLTSFGELFF. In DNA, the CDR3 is TGTGCCTGGAGTGTACTTACTTCCTTCGGGGAGCTGTTTTTT.

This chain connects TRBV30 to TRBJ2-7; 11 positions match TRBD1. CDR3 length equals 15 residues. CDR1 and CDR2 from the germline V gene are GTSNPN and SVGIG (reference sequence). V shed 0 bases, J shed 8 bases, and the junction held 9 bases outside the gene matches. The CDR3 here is CAWSVLGTGGYKQYF. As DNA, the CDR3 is TGTGCCTGGAGTGTACTTGGGACAGGGGGGTACAAGCAGTACTTC.

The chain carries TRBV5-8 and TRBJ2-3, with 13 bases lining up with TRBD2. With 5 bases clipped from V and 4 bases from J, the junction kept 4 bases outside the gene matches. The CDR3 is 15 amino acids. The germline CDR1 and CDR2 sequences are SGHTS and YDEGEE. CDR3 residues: CASSLGLAGADTQYF. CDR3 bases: TGTGCCAGCAGTCTTGGACTAGCGGGAGCAGATACGCAGTATTTT.

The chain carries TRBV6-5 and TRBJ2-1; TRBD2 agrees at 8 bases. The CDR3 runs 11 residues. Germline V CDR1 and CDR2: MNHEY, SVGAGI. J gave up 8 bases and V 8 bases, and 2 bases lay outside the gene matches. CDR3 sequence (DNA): TGTGCCAGCCGGGGGGGGGATGAGCAGTTCTTC. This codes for CASRGGDEQFF.

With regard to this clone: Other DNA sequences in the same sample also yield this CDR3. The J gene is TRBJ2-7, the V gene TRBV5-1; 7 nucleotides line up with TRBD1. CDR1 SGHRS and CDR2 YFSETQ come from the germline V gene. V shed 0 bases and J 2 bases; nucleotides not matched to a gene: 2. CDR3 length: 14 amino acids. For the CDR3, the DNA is TGCGCCAGCAGCTTGGGGCAGGGGGCCTACGAGCAGTACTTC. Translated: CASSLGQGAYEQYF.

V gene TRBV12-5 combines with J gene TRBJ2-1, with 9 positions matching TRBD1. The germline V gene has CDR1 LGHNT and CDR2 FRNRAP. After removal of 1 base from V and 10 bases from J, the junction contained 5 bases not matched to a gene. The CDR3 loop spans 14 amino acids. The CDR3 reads CASGLDGQGKEQFF. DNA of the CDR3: TGTGCTAGTGGTTTGGACGGACAGGGGAAAGAGCAGTTCTTC. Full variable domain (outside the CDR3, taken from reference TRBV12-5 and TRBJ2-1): DARVTQTPRHKVTEMGQEVTMRCQPILGHNTVFWYRQTMMQGLELLAYFRNRAPLDDSGMPKDRFSAEMPDATLATLKIQPSEPRDSAVYFCASGLDGQGKEQFFGPGTRLTVL.

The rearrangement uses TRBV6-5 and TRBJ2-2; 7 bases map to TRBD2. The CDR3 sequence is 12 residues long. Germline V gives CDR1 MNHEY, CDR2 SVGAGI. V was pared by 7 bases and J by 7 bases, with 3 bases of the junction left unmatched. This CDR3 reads CASKRGNGELFF. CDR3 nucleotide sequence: TGTGCCAGCAAGCGGGGTAACGGGGAGCTGTTTTTT.

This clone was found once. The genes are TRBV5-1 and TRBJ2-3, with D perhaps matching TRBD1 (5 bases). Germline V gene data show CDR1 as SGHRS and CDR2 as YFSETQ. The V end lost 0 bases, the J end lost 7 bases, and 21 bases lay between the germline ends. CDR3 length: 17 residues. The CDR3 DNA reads TGCGCCAGCAGCTTGGTCATTATAGGGCAGGGTGGAAATACGCAGTATTTT. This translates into CASSLVIIGQGGNTQYF.

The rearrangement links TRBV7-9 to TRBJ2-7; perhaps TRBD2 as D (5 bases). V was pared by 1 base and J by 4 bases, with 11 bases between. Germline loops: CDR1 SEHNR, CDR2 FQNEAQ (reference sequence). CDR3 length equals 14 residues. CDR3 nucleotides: TGTGCCAGCAGCTTAGTCAGTGGCGGGTACGAGCAGTACTTC. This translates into CASSLVSGGYEQYF.